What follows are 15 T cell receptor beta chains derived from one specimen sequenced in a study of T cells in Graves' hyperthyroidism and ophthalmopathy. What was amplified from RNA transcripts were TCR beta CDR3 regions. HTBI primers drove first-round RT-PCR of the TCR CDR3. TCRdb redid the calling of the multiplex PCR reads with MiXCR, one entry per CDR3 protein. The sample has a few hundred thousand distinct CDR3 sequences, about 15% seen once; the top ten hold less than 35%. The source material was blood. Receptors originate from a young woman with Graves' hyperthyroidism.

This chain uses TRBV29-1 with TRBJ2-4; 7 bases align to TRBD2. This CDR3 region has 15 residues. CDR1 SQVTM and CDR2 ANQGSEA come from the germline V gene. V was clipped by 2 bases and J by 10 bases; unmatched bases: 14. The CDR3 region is CSVEKGLGSVPIQYF. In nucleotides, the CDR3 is TGCAGCGTTGAAAAAGGACTAGGGTCGGTTCCTATTCAGTACTTC.

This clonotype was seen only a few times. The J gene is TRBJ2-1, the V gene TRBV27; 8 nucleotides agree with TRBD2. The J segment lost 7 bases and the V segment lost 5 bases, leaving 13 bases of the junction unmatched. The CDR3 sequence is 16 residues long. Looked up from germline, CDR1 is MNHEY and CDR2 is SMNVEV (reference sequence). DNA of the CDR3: TGTGCCAGCAGTCCACAGACTAGCGCAACTTTTAATGAGCAGTTCTTC. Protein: CASSPQTSATFNEQFF.

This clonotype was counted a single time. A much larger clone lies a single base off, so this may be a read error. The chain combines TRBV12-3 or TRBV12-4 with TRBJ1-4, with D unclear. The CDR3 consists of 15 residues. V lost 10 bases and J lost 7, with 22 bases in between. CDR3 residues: CAISLPWAPSEKLFF. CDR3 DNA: TGTGCCATCTCTCTCCCGTGGGCCCCTAGTGAAAAACTGTTTTTT.

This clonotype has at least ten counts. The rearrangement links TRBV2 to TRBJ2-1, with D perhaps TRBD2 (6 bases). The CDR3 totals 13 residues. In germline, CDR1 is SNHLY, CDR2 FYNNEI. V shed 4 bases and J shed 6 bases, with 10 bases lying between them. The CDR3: CASSVTGVNEQFF. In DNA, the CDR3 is TGTGCCAGCAGTGTAACGGGGGTCAATGAGCAGTTCTTC.

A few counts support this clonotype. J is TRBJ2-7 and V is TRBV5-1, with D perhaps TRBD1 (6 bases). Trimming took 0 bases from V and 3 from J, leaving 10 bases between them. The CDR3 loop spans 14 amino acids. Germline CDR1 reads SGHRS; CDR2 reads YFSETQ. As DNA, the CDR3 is TGCGCCAGCAGCTTGGAGGGGGTTGGCTACGAGCAGTACTTC. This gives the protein CASSLEGVGYEQYF.

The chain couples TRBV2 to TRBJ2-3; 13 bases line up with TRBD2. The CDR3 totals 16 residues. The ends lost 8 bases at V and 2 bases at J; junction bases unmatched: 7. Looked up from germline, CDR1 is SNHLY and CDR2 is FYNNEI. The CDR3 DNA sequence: TGTGCCAGCGGGGCGGGACTAGCGGGACCCACAGATACGCAGTATTTT. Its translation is CASGAGLAGPTDTQYF.

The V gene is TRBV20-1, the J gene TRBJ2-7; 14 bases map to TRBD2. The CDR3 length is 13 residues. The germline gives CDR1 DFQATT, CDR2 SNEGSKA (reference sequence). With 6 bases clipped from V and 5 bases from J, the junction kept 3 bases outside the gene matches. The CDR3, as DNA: TGCAGTGCCGGACTAGCGGGAGGTGACGAGCAGTACTTC. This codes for CSAGLAGGDEQYF.

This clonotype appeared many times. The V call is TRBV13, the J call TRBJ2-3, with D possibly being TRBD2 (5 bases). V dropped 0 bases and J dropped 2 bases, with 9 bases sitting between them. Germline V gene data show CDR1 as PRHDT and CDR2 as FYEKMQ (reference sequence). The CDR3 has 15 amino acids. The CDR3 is CASSLGERDTDTQYF. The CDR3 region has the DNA TGTGCCAGCAGCTTAGGCGAGAGGGACACAGATACGCAGTATTTT.

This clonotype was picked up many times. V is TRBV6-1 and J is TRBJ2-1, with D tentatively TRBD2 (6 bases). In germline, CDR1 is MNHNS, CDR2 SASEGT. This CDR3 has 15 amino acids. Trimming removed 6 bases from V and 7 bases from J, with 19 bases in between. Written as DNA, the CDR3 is TGTGCCAGCAGCCCCCGAGCGGGTGGGGGAAATGAGCAGTTCTTC. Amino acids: CASSPRAGGGNEQFF.

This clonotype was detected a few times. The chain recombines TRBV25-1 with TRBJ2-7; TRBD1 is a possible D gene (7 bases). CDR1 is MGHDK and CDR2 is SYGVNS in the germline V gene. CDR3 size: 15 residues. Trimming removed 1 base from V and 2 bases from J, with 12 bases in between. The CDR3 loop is CASSEFRGTAYEQYF. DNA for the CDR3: TGTGCCAGCAGTGAATTTCGGGGGACAGCCTACGAGCAGTACTTC.

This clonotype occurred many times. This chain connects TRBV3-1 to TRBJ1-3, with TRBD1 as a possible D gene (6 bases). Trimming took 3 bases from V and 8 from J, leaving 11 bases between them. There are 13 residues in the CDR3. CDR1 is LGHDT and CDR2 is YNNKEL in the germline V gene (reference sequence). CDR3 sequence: CASSHKGVHTIYF. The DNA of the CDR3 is TGTGCCAGCAGCCATAAGGGGGTCCACACCATATATTTT.

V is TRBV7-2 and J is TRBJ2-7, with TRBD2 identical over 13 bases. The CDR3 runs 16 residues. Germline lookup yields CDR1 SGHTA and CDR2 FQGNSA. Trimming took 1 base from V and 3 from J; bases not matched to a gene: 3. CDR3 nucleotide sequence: TGTGCCAGCAGCTTAGTAGGGACTAGCGGGAACTACGAGCAGTACTTC. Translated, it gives CASSLVGTSGNYEQYF.

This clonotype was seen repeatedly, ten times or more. The DNA of the CDR3 is TGTGCCAGCAGCCTACAGGGGGCTGGGAACACTGAAGCTTTCTTT. It yields the protein CASSLQGAGNTEAFF. V gene TRBV6-1 combines with J gene TRBJ1-1; TRBD1 matches at 9 bases. The J segment lost 1 base and the V segment lost 6 bases, leaving 6 bases of the junction unmatched. The CDR3 contains 15 residues. The germline V gene encodes CDR1 MNHNS and CDR2 SASEGT.

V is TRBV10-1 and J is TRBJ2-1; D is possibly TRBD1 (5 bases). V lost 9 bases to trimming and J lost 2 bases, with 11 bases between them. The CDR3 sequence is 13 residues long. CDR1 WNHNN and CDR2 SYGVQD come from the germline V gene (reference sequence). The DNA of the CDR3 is TGCGCCAGTCAGGGTTCCCCCTACAATGAGCAGTTCTTC. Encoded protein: CASQGSPYNEQFF.

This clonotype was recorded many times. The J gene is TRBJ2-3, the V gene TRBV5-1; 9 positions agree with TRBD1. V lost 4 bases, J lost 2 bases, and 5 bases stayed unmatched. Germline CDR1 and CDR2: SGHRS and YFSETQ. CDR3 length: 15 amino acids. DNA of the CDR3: TGCGCCAGCAGCATGACAGGGGGATACACAGATACGCAGTATTTT. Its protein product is CASSMTGGYTDTQYF. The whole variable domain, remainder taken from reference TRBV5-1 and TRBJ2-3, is KAGVTQTPRYLIKTRGQQVTLSCSPISGHRSVSWYQQTPGQGLQFLFEYFSETQRNKGNFPGRFSGRQFSNSRSEMNVSTLELGDSALYLCASSMTGGYTDTQYFGPGTRLTVL.